The 24 T cell receptor beta chains below all came from one sample that was sequenced in a study of T cells in Graves' hyperthyroidism and ophthalmopathy. Amplified TCR beta CDR3 regions came from RNA transcripts. The HTBI primer set served for first-round RT-PCR of the TCR CDR3. TCRdb independently ran MiXCR on the multiplex PCR reads; one entry per CDR3 protein. This sample has a few hundred thousand distinct CDR3 sequences; roughly 14% occur once, and the top ten carry under 8%. Sequenced sample: blood. These receptors were collected from a woman in her twenties or thirties with Graves' hyperthyroidism.

The table lists this clonotype with many counts. The chain recombines TRBV27 with TRBJ2-5, with 8 bases that match TRBD1. V dropped 6 bases and J dropped 5; count of bases not matched to a gene: 8. CDR3 size: 14 residues. Germline CDR1 is MNHEY and CDR2 is SMNVEV (reference sequence). CDR3 sequence (DNA): TGTGCCAGCAGCCACAGGGGGAGTGGGGAGACCCAGTACTTC. Protein: CASSHRGSGETQYF.

This clonotype has a count of ten or more. J is TRBJ2-1 and V is TRBV11-2; 9 bases align to TRBD2. Germline trimming cut 0 bases from V and 0 bases from J; bases unmatched to any gene: 9. This CDR3 has 19 amino acids. CDR1 and CDR2 (germline): SGHAT, FQNNGV. Written as DNA, the CDR3 is TGTGCCAGCAGCTTAGATGCGACTAGCGGTTTAACCTCCTACAATGAGCAGTTCTTC. Its translation: CASSLDATSGLTSYNEQFF.

In this sample, this clonotype turned up many times. V usage is TRBV7-6 and J usage is TRBJ2-7; 8 bases line up with TRBD2. With 8 bases clipped from V and 0 bases from J, the junction kept 3 bases outside the gene matches. The CDR3 is made up of 13 amino acids. The germline V gene encodes CDR1 SGHVS and CDR2 FNYEAQ. This CDR3 reads CASGLADSYEQYF. In nucleotides, the CDR3 is TGTGCCAGCGGACTAGCAGACTCCTACGAGCAGTACTTC.

CDR3 bases: TGTGCCAGCAGCGTCCCCTGGGGGGAGCCTTACGCTGGGCAGTACTTC. Its translation is CASSVPWGEPYAGQYF. The chain uses TRBV11-2 and TRBJ2-7, with D possibly being TRBD2 (6 bases). The CDR3 spans 16 residues. Per germline, CDR1 SGHAT and CDR2 FQNNGV. Trimming took 5 bases from V and 9 from J, leaving 26 bases between them.

This clonotype was seen more than once but under ten times. The genes are TRBV19 and TRBJ1-2; D gene unclear. Germline V gene data show CDR1 as LNHDA and CDR2 as SQIVND (reference sequence). The V gene lost 6 bases and the J gene lost 4 bases, with 6 bases spanning the gap. The CDR3 sequence is 11 residues long. The CDR3 region has the DNA TGTGCCAGTAGGACCTCCTATGGCTACACCTTC. It specifies CASRTSYGYTF.

This clonotype was counted only a few times. The chain couples TRBV27 to TRBJ2-1, with D unclear. V was cut by 2 bases and J by 8 bases, with 10 bases left in between. Looked up from germline, CDR1 is MNHEY and CDR2 is SMNVEV (reference sequence). The CDR3 totals 13 residues. CDR3 sequence (DNA): TGTGCCAGCAGTTTAGATTTCCGGGATGAGCAGTTCTTC. Amino acid sequence: CASSLDFRDEQFF.

In this sample, this clonotype turned up many times. J is TRBJ1-1 and V is TRBV6-6; D unresolved. From germline, CDR1 is MNHNY and CDR2 SVGAGI (reference sequence). This CDR3 contains 16 residues. The V gene lost 0 bases and the J gene lost 1 base, with 12 bases spanning the gap. The CDR3 is CASSYSVRKKNTEAFF. CDR3 nucleotides: TGTGCCAGCAGTTACTCGGTTCGGAAGAAGAACACTGAAGCTTTCTTT.

This clonotype was observed many times. The V call is TRBV12-3 or TRBV12-4, the J call TRBJ2-2; 14 bases are a match to TRBD2. The CDR3 totals 19 residues. J was trimmed by 7 bases and V by 6 bases; bases with no gene match: 16. CDR3 region: CASRSTPTSGRARGGELFF. The CDR3 bases are TGTGCCAGCAGATCAACGCCGACTAGCGGGAGGGCTAGGGGCGGGGAGCTGTTTTTT.

The chain has TRBV12-3 or TRBV12-4 and TRBJ2-3; no definite D call. This CDR3 spans 12 amino acids. Deletions cut 5 bases from V and 8 bases from J, with 11 bases between. CDR3 sequence: CASSMQSATQYF. The CDR3 bases are TGTGCCAGCAGTATGCAGTCAGCTACGCAGTATTTT.

The J gene is TRBJ2-3, the V gene TRBV15, with D possibly matching TRBD2 (6 bases). Trimming removed 3 bases at V and 3 bases at J, with 16 bases between. Germline CDR1 reads LNHNV; CDR2 reads YYDKDF (reference sequence). This CDR3 has 16 amino acids. CDR3 sequence (DNA): TGTGCCACCAGCAGCTTGGGACTTCAACTGACAGATACGCAGTATTTT. Amino acid sequence: CATSSLGLQLTDTQYF.

This clonotype turned up a few times. V is TRBV29-1 and J is TRBJ2-7, with D possibly TRBD2 on 5 matching bases. CDR1 is SQVTM and CDR2 is ANQGSEA in the germline V gene. The CDR3 length is 12 residues. The germline V and J ends were trimmed by 4 bases and 6 bases, with 13 bases remaining between them. CDR3 region: CSVGWEPAEQYF. Written as DNA, the CDR3 is TGCAGCGTTGGCTGGGAGCCGGCCGAGCAGTACTTC.

This sequence joins TRBV5-1 and TRBJ2-7, with D possibly matching TRBD1 (6 bases). Germline V CDR1 and CDR2: SGHRS, YFSETQ. V was cut by 0 bases and J by 5 bases, with 12 bases left in between. CDR3 length: 14 residues. CDR3 region: CASSLGDTYNEQYF. The CDR3 DNA is TGCGCCAGCAGCTTGGGGGACACCTATAACGAGCAGTACTTC.

This clonotype was found many times. The V and J genes are TRBV24-1 and TRBJ2-3, with 11 nucleotides matching TRBD1. CDR1 is KGHDR, CDR2 SFDVKD, per germline. With 3 bases clipped from V and 1 base from J, the junction kept 5 bases outside the gene matches. This CDR3 has 17 residues. The CDR3 DNA reads TGTGCCACCAGTGATGCCGGGACAGGGGGACGCACAGATACGCAGTATTTT. The encoded protein is CATSDAGTGGRTDTQYF.

This clonotype was picked up many times. This sequence joins TRBV6-2 or TRBV6-3 and TRBJ2-2; 10 nucleotides match TRBD2. In germline, CDR1 is MNHEY, CDR2 SVGEGT. Germline trimming cut 4 bases from V and 6 bases from J; bases unmatched to any gene: 5. This CDR3 is 15 amino acids long. The CDR3 protein is CASSSSGLASGELFF. The CDR3 DNA reads TGTGCCAGCAGTTCCTCGGGACTAGCGTCCGGGGAGCTGTTTTTT.

The table lists this clonotype with many counts. V gene TRBV2 combines with J gene TRBJ1-5; possibly TRBD1 for D (6 bases). Germline CDR1 reads SNHLY; CDR2 reads FYNNEI. The CDR3 consists of 16 residues. The germline V and J ends were trimmed by 5 bases and 2 bases, with 16 bases remaining between them. CDR3 coding DNA: TGTGCCAGCAGTTTCTACGCTAACAGGGGCAATCAGCCCCAGCATTTT. Amino acid sequence: CASSFYANRGNQPQHF.

The V call is TRBV29-1, the J call TRBJ2-7; D ambiguous. Germline CDR1 is SQVTM and CDR2 is ANQGSEA. V was pared by 4 bases and J by 3 bases, with 16 bases between. The CDR3 has 14 amino acids. The CDR3 region has the DNA TGCAGCGTTGTAGTGACGCCACTGGGCTACGAGCAGTACTTC. It encodes CSVVVTPLGYEQYF.

This chain connects TRBV4-1 to TRBJ2-2, with D possibly matching TRBD1 (5 bases). The V gene lost 3 bases and the J gene lost 6 bases, with 11 bases spanning the gap. CDR1 MGHRA and CDR2 YSYEKL come from the germline V gene. The length of the CDR3 is 14 residues. The CDR3 loop is CASSQRTQAGELFF. As DNA, the CDR3 is TGCGCCAGCAGCCAGCGGACACAGGCCGGGGAGCTGTTTTTT.

A few counts support this clonotype. The chain joins TRBV20-1 to TRBJ1-5; possible D gene TRBD1, 6 bases. Germline values: CDR1 DFQATT, CDR2 SNEGSKA (reference sequence). CDR3 length: 13 amino acids. V lost 2 bases and J 7 bases, leaving 12 bases between the germline ends. The CDR3 coding sequence is TGCAGTGCTAGAACCGGGGACATACAGCCCCAGCATTTT. Amino acids: CSARTGDIQPQHF.

Concerning this clonotype itself: With a much larger clone just one base away, this may be a read error. This chain connects TRBV20-1 to TRBJ1-4; tentatively, D is TRBD1 (5 bases). Trimming left V 5 bases short and J 7 bases short, with 14 bases between. Germline CDR1 DFQATT, CDR2 SNEGSKA (reference sequence). CDR3 size: 13 residues. The CDR3 DNA follows: TGCAGTGCTTATGGCAGGGCAGGTGAAAAACTGTTTTTT. This codes for CSAYGRAGEKLFF.

This clonotype appeared many times. This sequence joins TRBV7-9 and TRBJ2-5, with D tentatively TRBD1 (6 bases). The CDR3 extends over 15 amino acids. Trimming removed 2 bases from V and 5 bases from J, with 15 bases in between. The V gene's germline CDR1 is SEHNR and CDR2 FQNEAQ (reference sequence). CDR3 amino acids: CASSLSGQHGETQYF. CDR3 coding DNA: TGTGCCAGCAGCTTAAGCGGACAGCATGGTGAGACCCAGTACTTC.

Ten or more counts support this clonotype. The CDR3 spells CASSPGLAFDNEQFF. In DNA, the CDR3 is TGTGCCAGCTCACCAGGGCTAGCATTCGACAATGAGCAGTTCTTC. The chain links TRBV18 to TRBJ2-1; D might be TRBD2 (5 bases). The germline CDR1 and CDR2 sequences are KGHSH and LQKENI. V dropped 2 bases and J dropped 5 bases, with 13 bases sitting between them. The CDR3 has 15 amino acids.

The table lists this clonotype with many counts. The chain carries TRBV29-1 and TRBJ2-7; D is undetermined. Germline-derived CDR1 and CDR2 are SQVTM and ANQGSEA. V lost 2 bases and J 3 bases, leaving 5 bases between the germline ends. The CDR3 runs to 11 residues. CDR3 bases: TGCAGCGTTGAACACAGCTACGAGCAGTACTTC. This sequence encodes CSVEHSYEQYF.

CDR3 loop: CASSYPSGSDGYTF. Written as DNA, the CDR3 is TGTGCCAGCAGTTACCCCAGTGGGTCCGATGGCTACACCTTC. The gene calls are TRBV28 and TRBJ1-2, with D unresolved. CDR1 is MDHEN, CDR2 SYDVKM, per germline. The V end lost 4 bases, the J end lost 6 bases, and 15 bases lay between the germline ends. The CDR3 spans 14 residues.

This clonotype was seen many times. The chain joins TRBV7-2 to TRBJ1-1; 7 positions match TRBD1. CDR1 SGHTA and CDR2 FQGNSA come from the germline V gene. CDR3 length: 17 residues. V gave up 3 bases and J gave up 3 bases; unmatched junction bases: 13. The DNA of the CDR3 is TGTGCCAGCAGCTTCGGCCAGGGGGGTTATCTGTACACTGAAGCTTTCTTT. Its protein is CASSFGQGGYLYTEAFF.